This T cell receptor beta chain is drawn from a study of T cell changes during pregnancy in multiple sclerosis. The CDR3 contains 14 residues. Germline V CDR1 and CDR2: WSHSY, SAAADI. After removal of 8 bases from V and 9 bases from J, the junction contained 12 bases not matched to a gene. The repertoire was sequenced with immunoSEQ multiplex PCR; TCRdb's copy has only in-frame clones and lacks some. The profile covers 57,000 or so clones, with less than 95% appearing a single time and 3% to 4.5% taken by the ten largest. Source: peripheral blood, taken after pregnancy. This TCR was sampled from a female donor in good health, enrolled as a control in a pregnancy study. The V and J genes are TRBV10-2 and TRBJ2-7; 11 positions match TRBD1. CDR3 nucleotides: TGCGCCAGCGGAACCCCGGGACAGGGGGGTGGGCAGTACTTC. It translates to CASGTPGQGGGQYF.